The 10 T cell receptor beta chains below come from one sample, sequenced in a study of blood T cells in healthy people across ages. Then a second PCR, running roughly 7 to 12 cycles, was carried out with a sample-barcoded 5' primer and a J-beta primer mix. TCRdb re-derived calls from the 5' RACE reads in MiXCR, one entry per CDR3 protein. This repertoire shows over 600,000 distinct CDR3 sequences, more than 35% found once; its top ten account for around a sixth. The sequenced sample consisted of blood. The source is a man older than 75 in good health.

This chain uses TRBV28 with TRBJ2-3; 13 bases fit TRBD2. J gave up 7 bases and V 8 bases, and 9 bases lay outside the gene matches. The CDR3 contains 15 residues. In germline, CDR1 is MDHEN, CDR2 SYDVKM. DNA of the CDR3: TGTGCCAGCGGCAAAACTAGCGGGAGGGCACATACGCAGTATTTT. It is translated as CASGKTSGRAHTQYF.

Worth noting for this clonotype: A much larger clone differs from this one at a single base, so this may be a read error. The chain links TRBV29-1 to TRBJ2-7; D is uncertain. Germline V gene lookup returns CDR1 SQVTM and CDR2 ANQGSEA. The CDR3 sequence is 12 residues long. The CDR3 nucleotides read TGCGGCGTTGAACACAGCTCCTACGAGCAGTACTTC. It codes for CGVEHSSYEQYF.

This chain connects TRBV9 to TRBJ2-1; D is undetermined. From germline, CDR1 is SGDLS and CDR2 YYNGEE. Between the trimmed V and J ends, which lost 3 bases and 6 bases, there was a span of 4 bases. This CDR3 comprises 11 residues. DNA of the CDR3: TGTGCCAGCAGCGGACTCAATGAGCAGTTCTTC. It yields the protein CASSGLNEQFF.

The chain joins TRBV7-3 to TRBJ2-1; D may be TRBD1 or TRBD2 (5 bases each). CDR1 and CDR2 from the germline V gene are SGHTA and FQGTGA. The CDR3 is 13 amino acids. The germline V and J ends were trimmed by 0 bases and 10 bases, with 10 bases remaining between them. The CDR3 nucleotides read TGTGCCAGCAGCTTAACGGGGACCGGGGAGCAGTTCTTC. Protein sequence: CASSLTGTGEQFF.

The V gene is TRBV7-2, the J gene TRBJ2-5; D might be TRBD2 (5 bases). This CDR3 is built from 14 residues. Trimming took 1 base from V and 3 from J, leaving 9 bases between them. Germline V gives CDR1 SGHTA, CDR2 FQGNSA. The CDR3 DNA sequence: TGTGCCAGCAGCTTAGTACGAGCGGAAGAGACCCAGTACTTC. Translated: CASSLVRAEETQYF.

This clonotype appeared a single time. V is TRBV29-1 and J is TRBJ2-1; 9 nucleotides line up with TRBD1. Germline V CDR1 and CDR2: SQVTM, ANQGSEA. The V segment lost 0 bases and the J segment 6 bases; nucleotides outside the gene matches: 6. This CDR3 comprises 15 residues. The CDR3 spells CSVEDPGTGFNEQFF. CDR3 DNA sequence: TGCAGCGTTGAAGATCCGGGGACAGGGTTCAATGAGCAGTTCTTC.

Of note for this clonotype: One base away lies a much larger clone, so this may be a sequencing read error. The chain joins TRBV29-1 to TRBJ2-7; D may be TRBD2 (6 bases). The CDR3 totals 14 residues. Trimming removed 0 bases from V and 7 bases from J, with 16 bases in between. Germline loops: CDR1 SQVTM, CDR2 ANQGSEA. In nucleotides, the CDR3 is TGCAGCGTTGAAGATGGGGGACTGGGTCGTGAGCAGTACTTC. Amino acids: CSVEDGGLGREQYF.

This chain uses TRBV18 with TRBJ2-7, with D unresolved. The length of the CDR3 is 19 residues. V lost 4 bases, J lost 0 bases, and 25 bases lay in between. Looked up from germline, CDR1 is KGHSH and CDR2 is LQKENI. CDR3 coding DNA: TGTGCCAGCTCACTGGACCCGACGTCGGGTGGGGTGAGCTCCTACGAGCAGTACTTC. Residues: CASSLDPTSGGVSSYEQYF.

This clonotype was counted between two and nine times. The rearrangement joins TRBV7-6 to TRBJ2-1; 9 nucleotides align to TRBD1. With V trimmed by 5 bases and J by 6 bases, 8 bases remained unmatched. Looked up from germline, CDR1 is SGHVS and CDR2 is FNYEAQ. There are 15 residues in the CDR3. The CDR3 spells CASSGSGTGSNEQFF. The CDR3 coding sequence is TGTGCCAGCAGCGGCTCCGGGACAGGGAGCAATGAGCAGTTCTTC. Drawing the rest from reference TRBV7-6 and TRBJ2-1, the complete variable domain is GAGVSQSPRYKVTKRGQDVALRCDPISGHVSLYWYRQALGQGPEFLTYFNYEAQQDKSGLPNDRFSAERPEGSISTLTIQRTEQRDSAMYRCASSGSGTGSNEQFFGPGTRLTVL.

This clonotype was recorded once. It may be a read error: a sequence one base away is much more abundant. The J gene is TRBJ2-1, the V gene TRBV7-3, with 9 bases identical to TRBD1. CDR3 length equals 15 residues. Looked up from germline, CDR1 is SGHTA and CDR2 is FQGTGA. The CDR3 DNA reads TGTGCCAGCATCTTAGACAGGGGGTCCTACAATGAGCAGTTCTTC. This sequence encodes CASILDRGSYNEQFF.